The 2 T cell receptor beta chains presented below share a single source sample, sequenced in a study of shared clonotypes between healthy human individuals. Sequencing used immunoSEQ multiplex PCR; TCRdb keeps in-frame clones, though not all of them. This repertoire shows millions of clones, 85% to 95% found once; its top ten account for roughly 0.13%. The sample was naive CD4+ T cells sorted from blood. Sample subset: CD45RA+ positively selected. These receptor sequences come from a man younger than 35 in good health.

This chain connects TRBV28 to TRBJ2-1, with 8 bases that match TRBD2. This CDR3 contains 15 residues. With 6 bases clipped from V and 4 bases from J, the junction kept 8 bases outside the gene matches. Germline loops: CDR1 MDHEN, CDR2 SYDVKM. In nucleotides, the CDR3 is TGTGCCAGCAGCCGCGCGCGGGGGGATTACAATGAGCAGTTCTTC. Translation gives CASSRARGDYNEQFF.

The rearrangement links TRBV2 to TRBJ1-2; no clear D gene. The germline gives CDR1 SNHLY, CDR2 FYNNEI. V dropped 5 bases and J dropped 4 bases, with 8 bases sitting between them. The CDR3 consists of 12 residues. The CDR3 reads CASSREGYGYTF. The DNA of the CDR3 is TGTGCCAGCAGTCGCGAGGGCTATGGCTACACCTTC.